The rows below give T cell receptor beta chains drawn from one sample of a study of T-cell memory formation after mild COVID-19. MiXCR, run by TCRdb on the 5' RACE reads, gives a single entry per CDR3 protein. Of 6,000 to 9,500 distinct CDR3 sequences in the sample, roughly 31% were seen once. The sample comprised PBMCs or a T cell subset sorted from them (not recorded which). The receptors come from an adult woman who had mild COVID-19 (a few samples of this study predate the infection). Cell type and time point are not known. Both conserved end residues are part of each CDR3. The D gene is left open where the match is weak. Clone size is shown for a subset of rows, as once, few, many or a class of expanded clone.

J gene	clone size	V gene	D gene	CDR3 DNA	CDR3 protein
TRBJ1-2	many	TRBV27	-	TGTGCCAGCAGTTTAGAGGGATCTAACTATGGCTACACCTTC	CASSLEGSNYGYTF
TRBJ1-4	many	TRBV6-1	-	TGTGCCGTGTTCCTGGACGGAGCAACTAATGAAAAACTGTTTTTT	CAVFLDGATNEKLFF
TRBJ2-3	-	TRBV7-6	-	TGTGCCAGCAGCGGGGGGGGGCCCGGAGATACGCAGTATTTT	CASSGGGPGDTQYF
TRBJ2-1	many	TRBV5-1	-	TGCGCCAGCAGCTTGGACGAGCCTACCGACAATGAGCAGTTCTTC	CASSLDEPTDNEQFF
TRBJ2-5	many	TRBV10-3	TRBD1	TGTGCCATCAGTGGCCAAGGGGGCGAGGTAGAGACCCAGTACTTC	CAISGQGGEVETQYF
TRBJ1-1	medium-sized	TRBV20-1	-	TGCAGTGGCGGCAGGCGGGAGACTGAAGCTTTCTTT	CSGGRRETEAFF
TRBJ2-1	many	TRBV7-2	-	TGTGCCAGCAGCCGCGCCGGGGAGCAGTTCTTC	CASSRAGEQFF
TRBJ2-2	many	TRBV12-3/TRBV12-4	TRBD1	TGTGCCAGCAGTCGACAGGGAAAGATTAGCGGGGAGCTGTTTTTT	CASSRQGKISGELFF
TRBJ1-6	-	TRBV6-5	TRBD1	TGTGCCAGCAGTTGGGTACAGGGGGCGCTCAATTCACCCCTCCACTTT	CASSWVQGALNSPLHF
TRBJ2-1	many	TRBV20-1	-	TGCAGTGCTAGAACCTACAGGACTCCCTCTTTGGTTGGTGAGCAGTTCTTC	CSARTYRTPSLVGEQFF
TRBJ1-1	many	TRBV12-3/TRBV12-4	-	TGTGCCAGCAGCTGGGCCTTAGAAGCTTTCTTT	CASSWALEAFF
TRBJ1-2	few	TRBV5-3	TRBD1	TGTGCCAGAAGCTGCCGGACCCCCGGTGACAGGGAGGTTTGGAGTAACTATGGCTACACCTTC	CARSCRTPGDREVWSNYGYTF
TRBJ2-3	-	TRBV4-2	-	TGTGCCAGCAGCCAAGTCCCGGGGACACAGGGCCGCACAGATACGCAGTATTTT	CASSQVPGTQGRTDTQYF
TRBJ1-5	many	TRBV2	TRBD1	TGTGCCAGCAGTGATCAGGGGACAGGGTATAGCAATCAGCCCCAGCATTTT	CASSDQGTGYSNQPQHF
TRBJ2-1	many	TRBV28	TRBD2	TGTGCCAGCAGCCCCTTCTCCTGGGGGGGGGACAATGAGCAGTTCTTC	CASSPFSWGGDNEQFF
TRBJ2-1	many	TRBV11-3	-	TGTGCCAGCAGCTCACGGGACACTCTCTTCCCTGACAATGAGCAGTTCTTC	CASSSRDTLFPDNEQFF
TRBJ2-1	many	TRBV5-1	TRBD2	TGCGCCAGCAGCTCCTCTAGCGGGAGCTTAAATGAGCAGTTCTTC	CASSSSSGSLNEQFF
TRBJ1-5	-	TRBV12-3/TRBV12-4	-	TGTGCCAGCAGTGTTAATAGCAATCAGCCCCAGCATTTT	CASSVNSNQPQHF
TRBJ1-2	many	TRBV27	-	TGTGCCAGCAGTCCCCTAGGGGAGAACTATGGCTACACCTTC	CASSPLGENYGYTF
TRBJ2-1	-	TRBV6-5	-	TGTGCCAGCAGCTATGCCGATGAGCAGTTCTTC	CASSYADEQFF
TRBJ2-3	-	TRBV6-5	TRBD2	TGTGCCAGCAGTTACTCAGGTAGCGGGAGAGGCACAGATACGCAGTATTTT	CASSYSGSGRGTDTQYF
TRBJ2-1	-	TRBV5-6	-	TGTGCCAGCAGCTTGGCCGGGCGGTACAATGAGCAGTTCTTC	CASSLAGRYNEQFF
TRBJ2-3	-	TRBV7-2	TRBD2	TGTGCCAGCAGCGCGACTAGCGGGGGGTATGGAGATACGCAGTATTTT	CASSATSGGYGDTQYF
TRBJ2-1	-	TRBV5-6	-	TGTGCCAGCAGCTCAGTTTTGTTGGTGGATGAGCAGTTCTTC	CASSSVLLVDEQFF
TRBJ2-3	many	TRBV12-3/TRBV12-4	-	TGTGCCAGCAGGCCCAGACTCGGTTATACGCAGTATTTT	CASRPRLGYTQYF
TRBJ2-4	many	TRBV5-1	TRBD2	TGCGCCAGCAGCCCAAGCGGGGGGGCTTTAGAAAACATTCAGTACTTC	CASSPSGGALENIQYF
TRBJ1-1	many	TRBV5-6	-	TGTGCCAGCAGCTTGGCGGACAGACTCTACACTGAAGCTTTCTTT	CASSLADRLYTEAFF
TRBJ1-1	many	TRBV6-2/TRBV6-3	TRBD1	TGTGCCAGCGGGGGACAGGATCATTTGAACACTGAAGCTTTCTTT	CASGGQDHLNTEAFF
TRBJ1-1	medium-sized	TRBV7-9	-	TGTGCCAGCAGCTTTCCTGGCACTGAAGCTTTCTTT	CASSFPGTEAFF
TRBJ2-1	many	TRBV30	-	TGTGCCTGGAGGGTGGAGGGCCGAAGCAATGAGCAGTTCTTC	CAWRVEGRSNEQFF
TRBJ1-5	-	TRBV7-2	TRBD1	TGTGCCAGCAGCTTAGCTGCGACAGGGGTTCAGCCCCAGCATTTT	CASSLAATGVQPQHF
TRBJ1-1	once	TRBV4-1	-	TGCGCCAGCAGCCAAGAGGGAATAGGGATGAACACTGAAGCTTTCTTT	CASSQEGIGMNTEAFF
TRBJ2-1	medium-sized	TRBV27	-	TGTGCCAGCAGTCAGTACAATGAGCAGTTCTTC	CASSQYNEQFF
TRBJ1-3	many	TRBV5-1	-	TGCGCCAGCAGCCCTCGGGCGGAGGGGTCGGTTGGAAACACCATATATTTT	CASSPRAEGSVGNTIYF
TRBJ2-7	medium-sized	TRBV4-1	-	TGCGCCAGCAGCCAAGAACTGCAAGGACATACAATCTCCTACGAGCAGTACTTC	CASSQELQGHTISYEQYF
TRBJ2-3	many	TRBV24-1	TRBD1	TGTGCCACCAGTGATTCCGTTTTTCTTGGACAGGGGAAGACTCCAGATACGCAGTATTTT	CATSDSVFLGQGKTPDTQYF
TRBJ2-3	many	TRBV24-1	-	TGTGCCACCAGTGACACGGGGTATCGGGGCGATACGCAGTATTTT	CATSDTGYRGDTQYF
TRBJ1-5	many	TRBV3-1	-	TGTGCCAGCAGCCAAGGGGTCCAGGGACCCCAGCATTTT	CASSQGVQGPQHF
TRBJ1-1	many	TRBV7-2	-	TGTGCCAGCAGCTTAGGTATGGGGTGGGTTACTGAAGCTTTCTTT	CASSLGMGWVTEAFF
TRBJ1-1	once	TRBV29-1	-	TGCAGCGTTGAACGGCAGGGTACTGGATACACTGAAGCTTTCTTT	CSVERQGTGYTEAFF
TRBJ2-1	-	TRBV5-1	TRBD1	TGCGCCAGCAGCTCTACAGGGGAAAATGAGCAGTTCTTC	CASSSTGENEQFF
TRBJ2-5	medium-sized	TRBV7-2	-	TGTGCCAGCAGCTGGGTATTGGAGACCCAGTACTTC	CASSWVLETQYF
TRBJ2-5	-	TRBV7-9	-	TGTGCCAGCAGCTTAACGGCACGGCAGGAGACCCAGTACTTC	CASSLTARQETQYF
TRBJ2-2	many	TRBV4-1	-	TGCGCCAGCAGCCTCCGACGGACGGGGAACACCGGGGAGCTGTTTTTT	CASSLRRTGNTGELFF
TRBJ2-3	-	TRBV3-1	-	TGTGCCAGCAGACCCCCCGGCACAGATACGCAGTATTTT	CASRPPGTDTQYF
TRBJ1-1	medium-sized	TRBV7-9	-	TGTGCCAGCAGCTTAGTCTCGCAGCTTGAAGCTTTCTTT	CASSLVSQLEAFF
TRBJ2-7	medium-sized	TRBV4-3	TRBD2	TGCGCCAGCAGCCAAGAAACTAGCGGGAGGGACCTCTCCTACGAGCAGTACTTC	CASSQETSGRDLSYEQYF
TRBJ2-7	medium-sized	TRBV4-2	-	TGTGCCAGCAGCCAAGAAAGAATCTACGAGCAGTACTTC	CASSQERIYEQYF
TRBJ2-5	many	TRBV11-2	TRBD2	TGTGCCAGCAGCTCACCGGGAGGAGAGACCCAGTACTTC	CASSSPGGETQYF
TRBJ2-7	medium-sized	TRBV7-9	TRBD2	TGTGCCAGCAGCGCCCCAGCGGGGGTCGGCGAGCAGTACTTC	CASSAPAGVGEQYF
TRBJ2-7	many	TRBV12-3/TRBV12-4	-	TGTGCCAGCCAGGGGGGGGACAGTGTACACTACGAGCAGTACTTC	CASQGGDSVHYEQYF
TRBJ2-2	many	TRBV20-1	-	TGCAGTGCTAGAGGAGCACAGTACACCGGGGAGCTGTTTTTT	CSARGAQYTGELFF
TRBJ2-5	-	TRBV15	TRBD2	TGTGCCACCAGCAGAGGTCCCGGGGGGGAAGAGACCCAGTACTTC	CATSRGPGGEETQYF
TRBJ1-5	-	TRBV24-1	TRBD1	TGTGCCACCAGTGCTTCAGGGGGCAGCAATCAGCCCCAGCATTTT	CATSASGGSNQPQHF
TRBJ2-5	-	TRBV30	-	TGTGCCTGGAGTAAGTGGGAGACCCAGTACTTC	CAWSKWETQYF
TRBJ2-1	-	TRBV12-3/TRBV12-4	TRBD1	TGTGCCAGCAGCAACCCGACAGGGGGCAAGTTCTTC	CASSNPTGGKFF
TRBJ1-1	medium-sized	TRBV2	TRBD1	TGTGCCAGCAGGGACAGGGTTGGGAACACTGAAGCTTTCTTT	CASRDRVGNTEAFF